This T cell receptor (beta chain) was sequenced in a study of shared clonotypes between healthy human individuals. At the level of the study: Per donor, three plates held CD4 naive cells, three held CD4 memory, two held CD8 naive and one held CD8 memory. General observations from the study: Naive subsets, compared against memory subsets, generally had larger estimated richness values.

The CDR3 sequence is 13 residues long. Germline V gene lookup returns CDR1 SNHLY and CDR2 FYNNEI. The V gene end was trimmed by 6 bases and the J gene end by 4 bases; junction bases not matched to a gene: 2. Several immunoSEQ plates received, in even portions, the genomic DNA of each subset. Profiling relied on immunoSEQ multiplex PCR, and the TCRdb table lists in-frame clones only, not all of them. Here the sample spans 2 million to 2.5 million clones, 90% to 95% being singletons. A remark on this clone: Its target is unknown.

Sample: naive CD4+ T cells from PBMCs. Subset of the sample: CD45RA+ positively selected. The receptor's source is a young man in good health. Some clones in this sample may be carry-over from other donors' samples. The gene calls are TRBV2 and TRBJ2-3, with TRBD1 matching 9 bases. CDR3 sequence: CASRGQGSDTQYF. The CDR3 DNA follows: TGTGCCAGCAGGGGACAGGGTTCAGATACGCAGTATTTT.